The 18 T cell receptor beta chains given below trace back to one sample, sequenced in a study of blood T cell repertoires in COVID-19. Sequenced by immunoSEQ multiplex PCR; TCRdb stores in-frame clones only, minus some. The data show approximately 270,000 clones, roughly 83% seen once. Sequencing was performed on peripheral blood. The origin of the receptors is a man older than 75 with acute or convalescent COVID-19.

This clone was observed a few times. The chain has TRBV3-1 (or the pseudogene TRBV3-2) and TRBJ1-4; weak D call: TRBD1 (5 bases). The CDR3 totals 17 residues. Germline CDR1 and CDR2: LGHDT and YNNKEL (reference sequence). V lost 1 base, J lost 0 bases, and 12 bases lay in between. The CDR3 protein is CASSQGGGFATNEKLFF. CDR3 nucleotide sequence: TGTGCCAGCAGCCAAGGCGGGGGGTTTGCAACTAATGAAAAACTGTTTTTT.

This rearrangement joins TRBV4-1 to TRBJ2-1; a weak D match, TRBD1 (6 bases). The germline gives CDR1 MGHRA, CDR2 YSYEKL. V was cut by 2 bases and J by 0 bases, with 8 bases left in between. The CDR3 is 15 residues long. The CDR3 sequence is CASSQPDSSYNEQFF. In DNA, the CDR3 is TGCGCCAGCAGCCAACCGGACAGCTCCTACAATGAGCAGTTCTTC.

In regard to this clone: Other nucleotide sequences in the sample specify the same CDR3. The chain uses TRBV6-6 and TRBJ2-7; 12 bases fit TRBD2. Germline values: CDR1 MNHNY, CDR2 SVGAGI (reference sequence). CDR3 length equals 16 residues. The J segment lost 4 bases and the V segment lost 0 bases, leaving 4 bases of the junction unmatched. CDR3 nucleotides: TGTGCCAGCAGTTACTCGATAACTAGCGGGGGGTACGAGCAGTACTTC. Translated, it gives CASSYSITSGGYEQYF.

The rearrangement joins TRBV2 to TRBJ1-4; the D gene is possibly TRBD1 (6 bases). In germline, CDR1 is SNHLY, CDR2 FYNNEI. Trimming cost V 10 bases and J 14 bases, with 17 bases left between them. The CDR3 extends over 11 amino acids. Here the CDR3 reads CATLRGAGLFF. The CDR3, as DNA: TGTGCCACCCTCCGGGGGGCGGGCCTGTTTTTT. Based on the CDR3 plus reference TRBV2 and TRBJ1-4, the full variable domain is EPEVTQTPSHQVTQMGQEVILRCVPISNHLYFYWYRQILGQKVEFLVSFYNNEISEKSEIFDDQFSVERPDGSNFTLKIRSTKLEDSAMYFCATLRGAGLFFGSGTQLSVL.

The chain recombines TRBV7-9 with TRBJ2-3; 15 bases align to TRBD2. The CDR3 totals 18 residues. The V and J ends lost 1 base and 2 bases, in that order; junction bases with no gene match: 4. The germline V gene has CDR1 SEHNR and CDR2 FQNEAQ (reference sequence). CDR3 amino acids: CASSLEGLAGGNTDTQYF. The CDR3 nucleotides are TGTGCCAGCAGCTTAGAAGGACTAGCGGGGGGGAACACAGATACGCAGTATTTT. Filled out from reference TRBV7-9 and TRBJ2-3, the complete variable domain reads DTGVSQNPRHKITKRGQNVTFRCDPISEHNRLYWYRQTLGQGPEFLTYFQNEAQLEKSRLLSDRFSAERPKGSFSTLEIQRTEQGDSAMYLCASSLEGLAGGNTDTQYFGPGTRLTVL.

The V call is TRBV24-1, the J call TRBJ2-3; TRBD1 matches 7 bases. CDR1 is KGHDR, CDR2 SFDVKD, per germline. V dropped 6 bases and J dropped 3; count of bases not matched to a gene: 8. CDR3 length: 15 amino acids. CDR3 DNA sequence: TGTGCCACCAGTCCGGACAGGTCTTTTACAGATACGCAGTATTTT. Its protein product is CATSPDRSFTDTQYF.

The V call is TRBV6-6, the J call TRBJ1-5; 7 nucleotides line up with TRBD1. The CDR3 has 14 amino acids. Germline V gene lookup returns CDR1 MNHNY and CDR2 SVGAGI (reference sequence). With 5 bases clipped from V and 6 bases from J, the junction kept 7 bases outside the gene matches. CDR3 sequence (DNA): TGTGCCAGCAGTCCACTACGACAGGGTCAGCCCCAGCATTTT. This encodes CASSPLRQGQPQHF.

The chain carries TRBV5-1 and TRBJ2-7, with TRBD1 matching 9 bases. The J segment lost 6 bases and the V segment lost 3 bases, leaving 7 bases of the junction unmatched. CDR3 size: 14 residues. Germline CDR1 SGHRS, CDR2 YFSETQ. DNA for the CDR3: TGCGCCAGCAGCTCTCGGACAGGGGTCGCCGAGCAGTACTTC. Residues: CASSSRTGVAEQYF.

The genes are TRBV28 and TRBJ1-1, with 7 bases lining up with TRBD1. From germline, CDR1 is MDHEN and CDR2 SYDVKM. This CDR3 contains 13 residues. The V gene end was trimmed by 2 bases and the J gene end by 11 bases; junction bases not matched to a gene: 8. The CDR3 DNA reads TGTGCCAGCAGTTTACAAGGGGGCTATGGCGCTTTCTTT. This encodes CASSLQGGYGAFF.

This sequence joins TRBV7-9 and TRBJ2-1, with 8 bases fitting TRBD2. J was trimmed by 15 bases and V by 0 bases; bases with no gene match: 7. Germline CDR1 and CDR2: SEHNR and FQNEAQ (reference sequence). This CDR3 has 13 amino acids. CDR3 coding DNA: TGTGCCAGCAGCTTAGCCCAAGCGGGAGCGGCGTTCTTC. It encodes CASSLAQAGAAFF.

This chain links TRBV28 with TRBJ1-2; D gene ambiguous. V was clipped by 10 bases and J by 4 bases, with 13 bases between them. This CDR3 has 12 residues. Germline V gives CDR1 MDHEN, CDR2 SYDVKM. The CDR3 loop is CATILFGYGYTF. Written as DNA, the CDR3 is TGTGCCACTATCCTTTTTGGCTATGGCTACACCTTC.

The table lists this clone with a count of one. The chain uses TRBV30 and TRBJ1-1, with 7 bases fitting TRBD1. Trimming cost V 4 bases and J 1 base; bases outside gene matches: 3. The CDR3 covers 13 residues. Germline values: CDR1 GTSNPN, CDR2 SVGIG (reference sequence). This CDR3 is CAWTRTGNTEAFF. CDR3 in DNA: TGTGCCTGGACCCGGACAGGGAACACTGAAGCTTTCTTT.

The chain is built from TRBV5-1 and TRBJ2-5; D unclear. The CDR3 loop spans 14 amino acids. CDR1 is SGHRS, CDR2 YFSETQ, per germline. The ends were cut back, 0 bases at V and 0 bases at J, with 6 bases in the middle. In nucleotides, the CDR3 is TGCGCCAGCAGCTTGGGGGCTTACCAAGAGACCCAGTACTTC. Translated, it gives CASSLGAYQETQYF. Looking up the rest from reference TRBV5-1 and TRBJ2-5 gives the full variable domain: KAGVTQTPRYLIKTRGQQVTLSCSPISGHRSVSWYQQTPGQGLQFLFEYFSETQRNKGNFPGRFSGRQFSNSRSEMNVSTLELGDSALYLCASSLGAYQETQYFGPGTRLLVL.

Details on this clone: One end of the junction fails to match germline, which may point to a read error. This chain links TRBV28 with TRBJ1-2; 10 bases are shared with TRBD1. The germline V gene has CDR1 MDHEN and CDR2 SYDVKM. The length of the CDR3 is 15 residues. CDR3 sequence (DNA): TGTGCCAGCAGCTTATTAGAGACAGGGGGCAACGGCTACACCTTC. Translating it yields CASSLLETGGNGYTF.

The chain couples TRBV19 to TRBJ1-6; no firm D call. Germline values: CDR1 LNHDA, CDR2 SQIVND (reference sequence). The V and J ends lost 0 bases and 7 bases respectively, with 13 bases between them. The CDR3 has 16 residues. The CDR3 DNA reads TGTGCCAGTAGTATAGATCATGCAGTAGCAAATTCACCCCTCCACTTT. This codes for CASSIDHAVANSPLHF.

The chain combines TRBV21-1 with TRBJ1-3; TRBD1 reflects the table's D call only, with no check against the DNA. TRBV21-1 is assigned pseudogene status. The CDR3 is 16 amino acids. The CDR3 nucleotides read TGTGCCAGCAGCAAAGGCAGGGGGCAAGCTGGAAACACCATATATTTT. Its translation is CASSKGRGQAGNTIYF.

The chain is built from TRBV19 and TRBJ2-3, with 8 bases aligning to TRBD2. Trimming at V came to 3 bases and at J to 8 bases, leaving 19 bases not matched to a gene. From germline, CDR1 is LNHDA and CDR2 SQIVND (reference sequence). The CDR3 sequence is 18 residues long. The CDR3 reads CASSMSGLAGRGESTQYF. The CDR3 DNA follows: TGTGCCAGTAGTATGTCGGGGCTAGCGGGTCGCGGGGAGTCTACGCAGTATTTT.

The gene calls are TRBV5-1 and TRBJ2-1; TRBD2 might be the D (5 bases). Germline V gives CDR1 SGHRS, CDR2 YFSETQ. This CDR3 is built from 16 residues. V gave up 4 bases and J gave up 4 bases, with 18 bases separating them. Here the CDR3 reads CASSKDWRRWYNEQFF. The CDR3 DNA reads TGCGCCAGCAGCAAGGACTGGCGGAGGTGGTACAATGAGCAGTTCTTC. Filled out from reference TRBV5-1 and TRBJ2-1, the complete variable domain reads KAGVTQTPRYLIKTRGQQVTLSCSPISGHRSVSWYQQTPGQGLQFLFEYFSETQRNKGNFPGRFSGRQFSNSRSEMNVSTLELGDSALYLCASSKDWRRWYNEQFFGPGTRLTVL.